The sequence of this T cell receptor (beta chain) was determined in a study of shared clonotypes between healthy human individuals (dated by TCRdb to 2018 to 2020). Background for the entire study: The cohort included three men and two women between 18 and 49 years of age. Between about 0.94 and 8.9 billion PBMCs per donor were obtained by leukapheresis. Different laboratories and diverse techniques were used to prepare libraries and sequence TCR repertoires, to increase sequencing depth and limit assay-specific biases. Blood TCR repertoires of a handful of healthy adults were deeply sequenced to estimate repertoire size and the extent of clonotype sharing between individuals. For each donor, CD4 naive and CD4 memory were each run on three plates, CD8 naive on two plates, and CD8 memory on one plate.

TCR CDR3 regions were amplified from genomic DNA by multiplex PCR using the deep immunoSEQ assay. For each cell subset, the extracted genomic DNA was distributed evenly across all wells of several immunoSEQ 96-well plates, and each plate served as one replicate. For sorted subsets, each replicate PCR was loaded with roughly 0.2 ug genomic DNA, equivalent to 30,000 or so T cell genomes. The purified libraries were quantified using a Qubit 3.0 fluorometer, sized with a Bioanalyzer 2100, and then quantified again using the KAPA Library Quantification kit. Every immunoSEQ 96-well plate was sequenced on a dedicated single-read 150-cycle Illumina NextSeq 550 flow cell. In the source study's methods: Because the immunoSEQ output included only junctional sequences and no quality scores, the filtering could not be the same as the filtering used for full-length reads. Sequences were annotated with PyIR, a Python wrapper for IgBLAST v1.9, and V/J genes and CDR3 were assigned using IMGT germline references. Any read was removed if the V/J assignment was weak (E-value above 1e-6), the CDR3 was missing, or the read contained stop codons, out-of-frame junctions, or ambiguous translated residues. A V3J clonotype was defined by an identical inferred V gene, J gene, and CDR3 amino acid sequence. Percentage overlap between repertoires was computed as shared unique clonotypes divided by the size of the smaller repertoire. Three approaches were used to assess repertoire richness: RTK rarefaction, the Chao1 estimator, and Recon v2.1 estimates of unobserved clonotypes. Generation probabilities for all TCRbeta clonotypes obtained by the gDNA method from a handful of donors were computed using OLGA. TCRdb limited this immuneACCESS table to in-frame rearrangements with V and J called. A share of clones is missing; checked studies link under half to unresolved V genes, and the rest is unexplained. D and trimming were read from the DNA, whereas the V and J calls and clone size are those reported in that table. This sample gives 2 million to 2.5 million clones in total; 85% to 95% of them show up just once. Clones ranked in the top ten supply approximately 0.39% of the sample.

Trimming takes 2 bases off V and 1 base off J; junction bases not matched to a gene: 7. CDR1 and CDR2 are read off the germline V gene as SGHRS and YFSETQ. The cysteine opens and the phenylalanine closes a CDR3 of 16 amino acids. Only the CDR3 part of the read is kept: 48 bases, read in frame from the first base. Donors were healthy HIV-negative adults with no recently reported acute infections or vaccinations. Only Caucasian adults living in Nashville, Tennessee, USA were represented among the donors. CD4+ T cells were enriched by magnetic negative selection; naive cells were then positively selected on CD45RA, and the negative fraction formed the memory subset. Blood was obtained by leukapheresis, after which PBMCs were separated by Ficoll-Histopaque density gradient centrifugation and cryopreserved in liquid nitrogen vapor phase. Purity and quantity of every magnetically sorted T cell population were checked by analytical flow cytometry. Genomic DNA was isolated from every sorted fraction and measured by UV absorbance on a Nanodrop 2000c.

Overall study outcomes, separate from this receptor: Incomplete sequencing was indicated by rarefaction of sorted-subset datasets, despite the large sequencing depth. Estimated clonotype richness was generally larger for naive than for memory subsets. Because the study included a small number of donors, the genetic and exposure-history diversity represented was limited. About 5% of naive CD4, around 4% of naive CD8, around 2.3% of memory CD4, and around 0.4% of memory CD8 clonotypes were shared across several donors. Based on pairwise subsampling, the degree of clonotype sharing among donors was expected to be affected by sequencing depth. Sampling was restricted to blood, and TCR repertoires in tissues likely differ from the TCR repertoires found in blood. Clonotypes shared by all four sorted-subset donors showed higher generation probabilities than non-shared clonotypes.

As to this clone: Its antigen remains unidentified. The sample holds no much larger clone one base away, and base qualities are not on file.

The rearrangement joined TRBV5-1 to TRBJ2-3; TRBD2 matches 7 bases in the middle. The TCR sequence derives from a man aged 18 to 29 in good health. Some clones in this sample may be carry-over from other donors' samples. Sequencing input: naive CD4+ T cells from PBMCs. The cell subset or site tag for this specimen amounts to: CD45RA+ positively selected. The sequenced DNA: TGCGCCAGCAGCTTTTGGGCGGGAGTAGGCACAGATACGCAGTATTTT. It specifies CASSFWAGVGTDTQYF. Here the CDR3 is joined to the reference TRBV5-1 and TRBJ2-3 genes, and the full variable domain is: KAGVTQTPRYLIKTRGQQVTLSCSPISGHRSVSWYQQTPGQGLQFLFEYFSETQRNKGNFPGRFSGRQFSNSRSEMNVSTLELGDSALYLCASSFWAGVGTDTQYFGPGTRLTVL.